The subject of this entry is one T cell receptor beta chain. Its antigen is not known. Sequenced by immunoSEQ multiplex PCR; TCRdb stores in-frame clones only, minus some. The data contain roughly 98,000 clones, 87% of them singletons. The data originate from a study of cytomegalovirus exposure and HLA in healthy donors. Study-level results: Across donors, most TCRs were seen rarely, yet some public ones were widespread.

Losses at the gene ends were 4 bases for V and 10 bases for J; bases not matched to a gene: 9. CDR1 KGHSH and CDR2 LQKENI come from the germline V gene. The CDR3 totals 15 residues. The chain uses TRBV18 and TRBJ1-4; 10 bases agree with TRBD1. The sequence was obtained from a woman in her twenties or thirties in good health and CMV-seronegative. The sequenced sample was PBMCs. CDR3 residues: CASSHSGTGDGKLFF. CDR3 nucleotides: TGTGCCAGCTCACACTCCGGGACAGGGGATGGAAAACTGTTTTTT.